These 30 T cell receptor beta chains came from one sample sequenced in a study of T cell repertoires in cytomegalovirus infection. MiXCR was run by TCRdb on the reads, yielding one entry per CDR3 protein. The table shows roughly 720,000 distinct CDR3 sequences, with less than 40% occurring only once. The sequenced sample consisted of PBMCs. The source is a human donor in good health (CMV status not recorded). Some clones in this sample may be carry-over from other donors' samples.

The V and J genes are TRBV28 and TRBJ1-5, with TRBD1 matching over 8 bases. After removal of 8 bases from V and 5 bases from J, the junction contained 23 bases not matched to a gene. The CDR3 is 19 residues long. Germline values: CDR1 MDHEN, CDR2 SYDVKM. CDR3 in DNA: TGTGCCAGCCTAAGTAAGGACGGGGGACAGGCCCTAATGGATCAGCCCCAGCATTTT. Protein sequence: CASLSKDGGQALMDQPQHF. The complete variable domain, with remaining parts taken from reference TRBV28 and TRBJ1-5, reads DVKVTQSSRYLVKRTGEKVFLECVQDMDHENMFWYRQDPGLGLRLIYFSYDVKMKEKGDIPEGYSVSREKKERFSLILESASTNQTSMYLCASLSKDGGQALMDQPQHFGDGTRLSIL.

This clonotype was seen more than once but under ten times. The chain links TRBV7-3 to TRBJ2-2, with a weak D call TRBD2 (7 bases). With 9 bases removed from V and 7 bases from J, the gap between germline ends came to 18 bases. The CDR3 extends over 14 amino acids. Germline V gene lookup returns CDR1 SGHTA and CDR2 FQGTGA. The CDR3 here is CASRTGGRSGELFF. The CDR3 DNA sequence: TGTGCCAGTCGAACGGGGGGCCGAAGCGGGGAGCTGTTTTTT.

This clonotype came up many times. The CDR3 bases are TGTGCCAGCAGGGTCGGGTACGAGCAGTACTTC. The encoded protein is CASRVGYEQYF. The chain carries TRBV7-2 and TRBJ2-7; D gene uncertain. This CDR3 has 11 residues. V lost 6 bases and J lost 4, with 7 bases in between. The germline CDR1 and CDR2 sequences are SGHTA and FQGNSA.

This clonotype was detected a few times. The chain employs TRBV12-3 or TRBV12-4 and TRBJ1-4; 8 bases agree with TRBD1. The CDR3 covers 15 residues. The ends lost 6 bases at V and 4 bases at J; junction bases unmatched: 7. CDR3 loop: CASRGDRKVNEKLFF. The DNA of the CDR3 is TGTGCCAGCAGGGGGGACAGGAAGGTTAATGAAAAACTGTTTTTT.

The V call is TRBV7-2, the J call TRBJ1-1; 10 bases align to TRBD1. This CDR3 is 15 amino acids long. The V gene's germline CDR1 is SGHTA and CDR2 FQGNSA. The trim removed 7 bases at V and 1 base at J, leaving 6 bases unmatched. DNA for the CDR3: TGTGCCAGCACCAAGGACAGGGGGGCGAACACTGAAGCTTTCTTT. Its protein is CASTKDRGANTEAFF.

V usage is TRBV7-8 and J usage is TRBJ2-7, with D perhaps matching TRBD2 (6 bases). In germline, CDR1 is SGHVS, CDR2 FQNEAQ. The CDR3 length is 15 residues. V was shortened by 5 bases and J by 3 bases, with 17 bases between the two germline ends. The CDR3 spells CASSPPGLRDYEQYF. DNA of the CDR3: TGTGCCAGCAGCCCCCCAGGTTTGCGGGACTACGAGCAGTACTTC.

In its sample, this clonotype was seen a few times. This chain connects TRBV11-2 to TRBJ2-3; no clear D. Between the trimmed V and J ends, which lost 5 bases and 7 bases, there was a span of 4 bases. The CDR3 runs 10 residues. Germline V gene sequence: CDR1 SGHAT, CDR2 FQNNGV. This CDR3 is CASSVNTQYF. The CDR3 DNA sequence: TGTGCCAGCAGCGTCAATACGCAGTATTTT. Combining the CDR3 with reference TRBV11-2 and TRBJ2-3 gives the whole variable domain EAGVAQSPRYKIIEKRQSVAFWCNPISGHATLYWYQQILGQGPKLLIQFQNNGVVDDSQLPKDRFSAERLKGVDSTLKIQPAKLEDSAVYLCASSVNTQYFGPGTRLTVL.

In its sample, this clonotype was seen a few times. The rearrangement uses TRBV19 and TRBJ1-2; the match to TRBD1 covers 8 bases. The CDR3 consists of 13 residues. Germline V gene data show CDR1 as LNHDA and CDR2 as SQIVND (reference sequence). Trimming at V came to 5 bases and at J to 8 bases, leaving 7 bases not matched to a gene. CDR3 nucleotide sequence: TGTGCCAGTAGTTCCGACAGGGGTTCCGGCTACACCTTC. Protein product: CASSSDRGSGYTF.

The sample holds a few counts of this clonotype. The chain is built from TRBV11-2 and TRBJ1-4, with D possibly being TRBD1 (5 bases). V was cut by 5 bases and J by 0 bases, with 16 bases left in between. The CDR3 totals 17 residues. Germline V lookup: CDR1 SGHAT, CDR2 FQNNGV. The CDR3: CASSSPGRVATNEKLFF. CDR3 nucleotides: TGTGCCAGCAGCAGCCCGGGACGAGTTGCAACTAATGAAAAACTGTTTTTT.

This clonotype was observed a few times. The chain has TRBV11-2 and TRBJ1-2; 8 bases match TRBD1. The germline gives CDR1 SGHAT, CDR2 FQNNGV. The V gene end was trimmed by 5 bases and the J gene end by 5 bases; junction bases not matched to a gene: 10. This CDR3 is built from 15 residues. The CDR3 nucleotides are TGTGCCAGCAGCCCCGGACAGGGAGATCGGTATGGCTACACCTTC. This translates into CASSPGQGDRYGYTF.

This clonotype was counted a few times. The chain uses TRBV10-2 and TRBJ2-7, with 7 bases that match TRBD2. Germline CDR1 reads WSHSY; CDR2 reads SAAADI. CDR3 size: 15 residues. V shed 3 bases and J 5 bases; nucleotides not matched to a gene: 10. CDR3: CASSDTLGTNHEQYF. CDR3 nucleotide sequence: TGCGCCAGCAGTGACACACTCGGGACTAACCACGAGCAGTACTTC.

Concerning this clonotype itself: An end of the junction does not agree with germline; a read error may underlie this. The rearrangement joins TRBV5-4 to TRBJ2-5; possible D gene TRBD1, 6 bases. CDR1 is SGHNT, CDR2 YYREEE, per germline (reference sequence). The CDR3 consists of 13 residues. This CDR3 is CASRRTDQESQYF. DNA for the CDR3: TGTGCCAGCAGGAGGACAGACCAAGAGAGCCAGTACTTC.

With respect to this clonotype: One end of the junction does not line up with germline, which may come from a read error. CDR3 nucleotides: TGTGCCAGCAGCTTACGGGGACAGACCCCTGAAGCTTGCTTT. Translated, it gives CASSLRGQTPEACF. This chain joins TRBV11-1 and TRBJ1-1, with 7 positions matching TRBD1. Germline CDR1 SGHAT, CDR2 FQDESV (reference sequence). The CDR3 is 14 residues long.

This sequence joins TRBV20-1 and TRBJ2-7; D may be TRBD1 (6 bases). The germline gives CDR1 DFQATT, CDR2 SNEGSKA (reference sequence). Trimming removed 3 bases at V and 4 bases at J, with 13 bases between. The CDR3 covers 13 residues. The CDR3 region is CSASRGQKYEQYF. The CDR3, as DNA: TGCAGTGCTAGCAGGGGACAAAAATACGAGCAGTACTTC.

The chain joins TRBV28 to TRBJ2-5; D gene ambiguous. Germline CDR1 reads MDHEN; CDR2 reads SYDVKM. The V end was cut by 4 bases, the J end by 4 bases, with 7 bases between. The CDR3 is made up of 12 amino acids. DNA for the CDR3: TGTGCCAGCAGTTCATCCACAGAGACCCAGTACTTC. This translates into CASSSSTETQYF.

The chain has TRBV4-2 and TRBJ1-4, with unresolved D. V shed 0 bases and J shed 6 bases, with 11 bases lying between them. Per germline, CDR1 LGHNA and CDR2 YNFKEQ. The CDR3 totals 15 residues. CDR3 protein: CASSQEGRRYEKLFF. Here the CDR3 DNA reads TGTGCCAGCAGCCAAGAAGGTCGGAGATATGAAAAACTGTTTTTT.

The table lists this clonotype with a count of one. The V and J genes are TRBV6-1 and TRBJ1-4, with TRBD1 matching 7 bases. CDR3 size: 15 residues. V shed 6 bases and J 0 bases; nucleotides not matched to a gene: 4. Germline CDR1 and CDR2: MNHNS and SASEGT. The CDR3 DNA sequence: TGTGCCAGCAGAGCCGGGACAGCAACTAATGAAAAACTGTTTTTT. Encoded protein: CASRAGTATNEKLFF.

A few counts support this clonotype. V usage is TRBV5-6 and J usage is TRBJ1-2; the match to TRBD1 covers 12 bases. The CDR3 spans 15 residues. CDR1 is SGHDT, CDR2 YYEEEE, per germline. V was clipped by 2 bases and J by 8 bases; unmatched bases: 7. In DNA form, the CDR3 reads TGTGCCAGCAGCTTCCCGGGACAGGGGGCGAGGGGCTACACCTTC. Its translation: CASSFPGQGARGYTF.

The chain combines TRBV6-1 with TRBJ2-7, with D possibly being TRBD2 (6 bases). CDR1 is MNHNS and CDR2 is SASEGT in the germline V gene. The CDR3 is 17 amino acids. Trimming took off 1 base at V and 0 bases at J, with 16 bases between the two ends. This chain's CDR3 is CASSEGSRRESSYEQYF. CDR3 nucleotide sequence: TGTGCCAGCAGTGAAGGAAGCCGCCGGGAGTCCTCCTACGAGCAGTACTTC.

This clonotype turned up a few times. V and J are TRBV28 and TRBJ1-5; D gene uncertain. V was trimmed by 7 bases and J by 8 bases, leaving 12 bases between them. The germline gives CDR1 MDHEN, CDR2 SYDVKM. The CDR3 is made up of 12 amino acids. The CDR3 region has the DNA TGTGCCAGCAATCTCCCCTACAAGCCCCAGCATTTT. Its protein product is CASNLPYKPQHF. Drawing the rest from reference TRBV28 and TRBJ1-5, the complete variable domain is DVKVTQSSRYLVKRTGEKVFLECVQDMDHENMFWYRQDPGLGLRLIYFSYDVKMKEKGDIPEGYSVSREKKERFSLILESASTNQTSMYLCASNLPYKPQHFGDGTRLSIL.

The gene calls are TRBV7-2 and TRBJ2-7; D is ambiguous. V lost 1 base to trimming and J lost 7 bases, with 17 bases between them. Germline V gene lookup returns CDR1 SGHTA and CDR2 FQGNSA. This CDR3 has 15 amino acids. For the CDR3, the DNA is TGTGCCAGCAGCTTAGAACTCTCCCCCGCGGAAGAGCAGTACTTC. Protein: CASSLELSPAEEQYF.

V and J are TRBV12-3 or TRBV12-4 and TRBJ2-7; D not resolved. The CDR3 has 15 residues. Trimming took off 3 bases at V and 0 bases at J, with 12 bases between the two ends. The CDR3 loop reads CASSFETGHSYEQYF. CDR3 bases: TGTGCCAGCAGTTTTGAGACGGGCCACTCCTACGAGCAGTACTTC.

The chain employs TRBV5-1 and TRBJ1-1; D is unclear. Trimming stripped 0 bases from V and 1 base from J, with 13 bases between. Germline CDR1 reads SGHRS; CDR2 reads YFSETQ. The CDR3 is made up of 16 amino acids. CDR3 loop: CASSLDGNVANTEAFF. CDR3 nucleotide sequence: TGCGCCAGCAGCTTGGATGGAAACGTAGCGAACACTGAAGCTTTCTTT. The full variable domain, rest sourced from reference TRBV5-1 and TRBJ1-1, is KAGVTQTPRYLIKTRGQQVTLSCSPISGHRSVSWYQQTPGQGLQFLFEYFSETQRNKGNFPGRFSGRQFSNSRSEMNVSTLELGDSALYLCASSLDGNVANTEAFFGQGTRLTVV.

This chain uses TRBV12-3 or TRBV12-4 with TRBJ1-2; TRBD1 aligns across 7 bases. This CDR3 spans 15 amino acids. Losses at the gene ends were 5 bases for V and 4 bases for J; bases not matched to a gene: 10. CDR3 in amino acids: CASSTGQPGAYGYTF. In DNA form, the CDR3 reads TGTGCCAGCAGTACGGGACAGCCTGGGGCCTATGGCTACACCTTC.

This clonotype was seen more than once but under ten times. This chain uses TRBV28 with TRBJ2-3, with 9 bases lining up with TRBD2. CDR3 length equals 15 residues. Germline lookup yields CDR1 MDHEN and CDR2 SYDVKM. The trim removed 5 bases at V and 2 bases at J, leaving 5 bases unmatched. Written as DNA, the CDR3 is TGTGCCAGCAGTCCGATAGCGGGAGCCACAGATACGCAGTATTTT. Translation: CASSPIAGATDTQYF.

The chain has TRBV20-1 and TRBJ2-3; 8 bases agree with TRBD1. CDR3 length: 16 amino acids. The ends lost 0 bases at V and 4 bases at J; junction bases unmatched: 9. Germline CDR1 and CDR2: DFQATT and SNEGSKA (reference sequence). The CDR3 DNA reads TGCAGTGCTAGAGAAGAAGCAGGGGGCGACTCAGATACGCAGTATTTT. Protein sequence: CSAREEAGGDSDTQYF.

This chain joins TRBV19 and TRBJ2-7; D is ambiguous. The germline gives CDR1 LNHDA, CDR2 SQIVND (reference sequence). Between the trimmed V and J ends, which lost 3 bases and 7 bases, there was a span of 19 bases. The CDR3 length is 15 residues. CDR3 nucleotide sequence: TGTGCCAGTAGTATGTCTGCAGCCCCCAGTAGGGAGCAGTACTTC. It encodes CASSMSAAPSREQYF.

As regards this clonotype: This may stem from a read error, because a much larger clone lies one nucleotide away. Here the CDR3 DNA reads TGTGCCAGCAGCTTAAGCGGACAGGGTGGTGCACCCCTCCACTTT. Amino acid sequence: CASSLSGQGGAPLHF. The J gene is TRBJ1-6, the V gene TRBV7-6, with 8 bases fitting TRBD1. Trimming took 2 bases from V and 11 from J; bases not matched to a gene: 8. This CDR3 spans 15 amino acids. Looked up from germline, CDR1 is SGHVS and CDR2 is FNYEAQ.

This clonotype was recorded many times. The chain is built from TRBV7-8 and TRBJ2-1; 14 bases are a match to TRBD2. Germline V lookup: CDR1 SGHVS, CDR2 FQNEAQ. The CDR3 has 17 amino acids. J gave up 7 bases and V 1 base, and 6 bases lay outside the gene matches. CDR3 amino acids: CASSLVGRTSGRNEQFF. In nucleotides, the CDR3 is TGTGCCAGCAGCTTAGTTGGGAGGACTAGCGGGAGGAATGAGCAGTTCTTC.

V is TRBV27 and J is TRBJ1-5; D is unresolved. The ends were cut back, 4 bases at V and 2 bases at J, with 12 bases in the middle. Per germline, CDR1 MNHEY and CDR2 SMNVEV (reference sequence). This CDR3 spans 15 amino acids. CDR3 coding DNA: TGTGCCAGCAGTTCCAGCATCCGGGGCAATCAGCCCCAGCATTTT. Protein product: CASSSSIRGNQPQHF.